This T cell receptor beta chain emerged from a study of T cell responses to AZD1222 COVID-19 vaccine. On the study more broadly: Pooled together were second doses at about 4 or about 12 weeks.

This clone was found once. The antigen is not known. Profiling relied on immunoSEQ multiplex PCR, and the TCRdb table lists in-frame clones only, not all of them. The sample includes about 160,000 clones, around nine tenths seen only once; the top ten take around 6%. CDR3 length equals 15 residues. V shed 3 bases and J shed 1 base, with 15 bases lying between them. In germline, CDR1 is GTSNPN, CDR2 SVGIG (reference sequence). Study-wide findings and caveats: Targeting of unmutated variant regions was reportedly seen in nearly half of spike-specific TCRs.

The chain uses TRBV30 and TRBJ1-1; D might be TRBD1 (5 bases). This material consisted of peripheral blood, taken on day 0 of AZD1222 vaccination. The receptor comes from an adult in good health. DNA for the CDR3: TGTGCCTGGAGGGCACCGGGACTACAGAACACTGAAGCTTTCTTT. Amino acids: CAWRAPGLQNTEAFF.